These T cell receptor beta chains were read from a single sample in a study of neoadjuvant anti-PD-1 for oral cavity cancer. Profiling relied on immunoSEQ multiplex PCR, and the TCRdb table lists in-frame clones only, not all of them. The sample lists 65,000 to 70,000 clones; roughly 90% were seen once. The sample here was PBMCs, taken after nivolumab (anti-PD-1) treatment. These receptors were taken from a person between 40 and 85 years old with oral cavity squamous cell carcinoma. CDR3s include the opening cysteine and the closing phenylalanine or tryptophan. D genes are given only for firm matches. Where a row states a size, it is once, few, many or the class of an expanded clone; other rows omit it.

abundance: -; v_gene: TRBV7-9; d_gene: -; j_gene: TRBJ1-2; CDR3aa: CASSLGQETYGYTF; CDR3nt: TGTGCCAGCAGCTTAGGACAGGAGACCTATGGCTACACCTTC
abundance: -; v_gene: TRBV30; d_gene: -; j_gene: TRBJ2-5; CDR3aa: CAWSVQQETQYF; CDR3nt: TGTGCCTGGAGTGTACAGCAAGAGACCCAGTACTTC
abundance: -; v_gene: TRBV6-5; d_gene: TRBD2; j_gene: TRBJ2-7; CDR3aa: CASRYTSGDSYEQYF; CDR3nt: TGTGCCAGCAGATATACTAGCGGGGACTCCTACGAGCAGTACTTC
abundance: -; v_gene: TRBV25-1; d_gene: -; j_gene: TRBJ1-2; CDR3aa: CASSGPRGLDYGYTF; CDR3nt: TGTGCCAGCAGTGGACCCAGGGGTTTGGACTATGGCTACACCTTC
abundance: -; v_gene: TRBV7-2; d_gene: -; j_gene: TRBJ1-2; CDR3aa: CASSRLGLGENYGYTF; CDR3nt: TGTGCCAGCAGCCGCTTGGGTTTGGGGGAAAACTATGGCTACACCTTC
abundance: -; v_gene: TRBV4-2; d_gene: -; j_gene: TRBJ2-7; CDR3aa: CASSQVGRWTASYEQYF; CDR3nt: TGTGCCAGCAGCCAAGTGGGACGGTGGACAGCTTCCTACGAGCAGTACTTC
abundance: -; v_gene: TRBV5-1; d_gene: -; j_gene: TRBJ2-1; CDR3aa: CASSFSSGIDEQFF; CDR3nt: TGCGCCAGCAGCTTTTCTTCAGGGATTGATGAGCAGTTCTTC
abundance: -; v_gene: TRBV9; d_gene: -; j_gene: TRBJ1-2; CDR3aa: CASSVAQLNYGYTF; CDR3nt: TGTGCCAGCAGCGTAGCCCAACTCAACTATGGCTACACCTTC
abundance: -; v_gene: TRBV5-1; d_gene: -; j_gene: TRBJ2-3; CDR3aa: CASSDRTFSTDTQYF; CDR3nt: TGCGCCAGCAGCGACCGGACCTTTAGCACAGATACGCAGTATTTT
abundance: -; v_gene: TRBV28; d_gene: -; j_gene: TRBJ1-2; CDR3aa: CASSLQGGYGYTF; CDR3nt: TGTGCCAGCAGTTTACAGGGTGGCTATGGCTACACCTTC
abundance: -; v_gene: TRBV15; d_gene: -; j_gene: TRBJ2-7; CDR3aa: CATSREKGHISYEQYF; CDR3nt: TGTGCCACCAGCAGAGAGAAGGGACACATTTCCTACGAGCAGTACTTC
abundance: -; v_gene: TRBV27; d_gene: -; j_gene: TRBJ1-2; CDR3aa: CASSKGGGYGYTF; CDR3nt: TGTGCCAGCTCCAAGGGCGGCGGCTATGGCTACACCTTC
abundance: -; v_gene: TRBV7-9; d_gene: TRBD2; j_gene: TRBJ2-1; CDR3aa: CASSPGAKRDNEQFF; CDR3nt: TGTGCCAGCAGCCCTGGGGCTAAGCGGGATAATGAGCAGTTCTTC
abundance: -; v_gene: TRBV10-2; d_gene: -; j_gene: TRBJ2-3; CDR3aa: CASLSERATDTQYF; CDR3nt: TGCGCCAGTCTTTCGGAGCGCGCAACAGATACGCAGTATTTT
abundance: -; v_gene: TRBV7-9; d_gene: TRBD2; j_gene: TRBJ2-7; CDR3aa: CASSSAGGTRSYEQYF; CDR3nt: TGTGCCAGCAGCTCGGCGGGGGGGACGCGCTCCTACGAGCAGTACTTC
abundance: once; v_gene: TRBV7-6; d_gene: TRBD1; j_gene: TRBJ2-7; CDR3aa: CASSPRPGTGGDKNEQYF; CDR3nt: TGTGCCAGCAGCCCCCGCCCCGGGACAGGGGGAGATAAGAACGAGCAGTACTTC
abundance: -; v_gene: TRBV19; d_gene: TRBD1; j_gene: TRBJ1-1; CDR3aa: CASSPPGQGAAFF; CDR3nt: TGTGCCAGTAGTCCCCCGGGACAGGGGGCCGCTTTCTTT
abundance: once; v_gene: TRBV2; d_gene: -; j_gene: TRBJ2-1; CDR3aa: CASTEGALSSYNEQFF; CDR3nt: TGTGCCAGCACGGAAGGGGCACTGAGCTCCTACAATGAGCAGTTCTTC